These 28 T cell receptor beta chains were sequenced from one sample in a study of T-cell memory formation after mild COVID-19. TCRdb called the 5' RACE reads again in MiXCR, with one record for every CDR3 protein. The table shows fewer than 350,000 distinct CDR3 sequences, with about 15% occurring only once. The sample comprised PBMCs or a T cell subset sorted from them (not recorded which). The receptor source for this set is a man aged 18-30 years who had mild COVID-19 (a few samples of this study predate the infection). Cell type and time point are not known.

The rearrangement links TRBV4-1 to TRBJ2-2; D is ambiguous. The length of the CDR3 is 16 residues. Trimming stripped 0 bases from V and 6 bases from J, with 14 bases between. Germline V gene data show CDR1 as MGHRA and CDR2 as YSYEKL. CDR3 DNA sequence: TGCGCCAGCAGCCAAGATAAGGCAGCACGGGCCGGGGAGCTGTTTTTT. Its translation is CASSQDKAARAGELFF.

This clonotype was found a few times. The chain joins TRBV9 to TRBJ1-2, with D maybe TRBD1 (6 bases). The V end lost 0 bases, the J end lost 3 bases, and 12 bases lay between the germline ends. The CDR3 totals 15 residues. The germline CDR1 and CDR2 sequences are SGDLS and YYNGEE. Here the CDR3 DNA reads TGTGCCAGCAGCGTAGGGGGGCAAGGGGACTATGGCTACACCTTC. Protein product: CASSVGGQGDYGYTF.

This clonotype was seen a few times. This sequence may be a read error, since a much larger clone differs from it by one base. This chain connects TRBV10-3 to TRBJ2-1, with D perhaps assigned TRBD1 or TRBD2 (5 bases each). In germline, CDR1 is ENHRY, CDR2 SYGVKD. V dropped 6 bases and J dropped 3 bases, with 18 bases sitting between them. This CDR3 contains 16 residues. CDR3: CAISSRGRPLYNEQFF. CDR3 nucleotide sequence: TGTGCCATCAGCAGCCGGGGCCGCCCCCTCTACAATGAGCAGTTCTTC.

There are many counts of this clonotype. The chain recombines TRBV24-1 with TRBJ2-3; no reliable D call. Germline values: CDR1 KGHDR, CDR2 SFDVKD. Trimming removed 5 bases from V and 0 bases from J, with 2 bases in between. The CDR3 is 12 amino acids. The DNA for the CDR3 is TGTGCCACCAGTGGGAGCACAGATACGCAGTATTTT. Residues: CATSGSTDTQYF.

The chain recombines TRBV6-5 with TRBJ2-3; weak D call: TRBD2 (7 bases). The ends were cut back, 7 bases at V and 2 bases at J, with 13 bases in the middle. CDR1 MNHEY and CDR2 SVGAGI come from the germline V gene. This CDR3 contains 14 residues. DNA of the CDR3: TGTGCCAGCACTGGCGGGGGCTTCACAGATACGCAGTATTTT. Translating it yields CASTGGGFTDTQYF.

V gene TRBV11-2 combines with J gene TRBJ2-5; perhaps TRBD1 as D (6 bases). V dropped 5 bases and J dropped 6 bases, with 13 bases sitting between them. The CDR3 is 13 residues long. The germline gives CDR1 SGHAT, CDR2 FQNNGV. CDR3 nucleotide sequence: TGTGCCAGCAGCGACTCAGGGGCACAGACCCAGTACTTC. Its protein is CASSDSGAQTQYF. Full variable domain (remainder filled in from reference TRBV11-2 and TRBJ2-5): EAGVAQSPRYKIIEKRQSVAFWCNPISGHATLYWYQQILGQGPKLLIQFQNNGVVDDSQLPKDRFSAERLKGVDSTLKIQPAKLEDSAVYLCASSDSGAQTQYFGPGTRLLVL.

This rearrangement joins TRBV7-9 to TRBJ1-1; D not resolved. In germline, CDR1 is SEHNR, CDR2 FQNEAQ (reference sequence). V lost 6 bases and J lost 7, with 9 bases in between. The CDR3 has 11 amino acids. The DNA for the CDR3 is TGTGCCAGCAGAACCACCTTTGAAGCTTTCTTT. As protein: CASRTTFEAFF. Complete variable domain (other parts from reference TRBV7-9 and TRBJ1-1): DTGVSQNPRHKITKRGQNVTFRCDPISEHNRLYWYRQTLGQGPEFLTYFQNEAQLEKSRLLSDRFSAERPKGSFSTLEIQRTEQGDSAMYLCASRTTFEAFFGQGTRLTVV.

This rearrangement joins TRBV10-3 to TRBJ2-7; the D gene could be TRBD1 or TRBD2 (5 bases each). This CDR3 comprises 12 residues. The germline CDR1 and CDR2 sequences are ENHRY and SYGVKD. Trimming shortened V by 6 bases and J by 3 bases, and 9 bases separated the two germline ends. The CDR3 nucleotides are TGTGCCATCAGGGGGACCCTCTACGAGCAGTACTTC. It yields the protein CAIRGTLYEQYF.

V gene TRBV2 combines with J gene TRBJ2-7; 7 nucleotides align to TRBD1. The germline CDR1 and CDR2 sequences are SNHLY and FYNNEI. J lost 2 bases, V lost 7 bases, and 5 bases had no gene match. The CDR3 loop spans 13 amino acids. CDR3 DNA sequence: TGTGCCAGCAATTTCCAGGGGGCCTACGAGCAGTACTTC. Translating it yields CASNFQGAYEQYF.

The rearrangement joins TRBV4-1 to TRBJ1-1; a weak D match, TRBD1 (5 bases). CDR1 and CDR2 from the germline V gene are MGHRA and YSYEKL. V was trimmed by 3 bases and J by 2 bases, leaving 16 bases between them. This CDR3 is 16 amino acids long. The CDR3 DNA reads TGCGCCAGCAGCCAGTCCCGCCGGGGCCCTAACACTGAAGCTTTCTTT. Its protein product is CASSQSRRGPNTEAFF.

This clonotype was seen only a few times. The rearrangement uses TRBV12-3 or TRBV12-4 and TRBJ1-4, with a possible D match to TRBD1 (5 bases). V lost 6 bases and J 8 bases, leaving 19 bases between the germline ends. The CDR3 has 15 amino acids. The CDR3 coding sequence is TGTGCCAGCAGCTGGCGGGACCCGGGGGGGGAAAAACTGTTTTTT. This gives the protein CASSWRDPGGEKLFF.

This clonotype was detected many times. The DNA of the CDR3 is TGTGCCAGCAGCTTCGCGGGGACTGAAGCTTTCTTT. It yields the protein CASSFAGTEAFF. The chain recombines TRBV12-3 or TRBV12-4 with TRBJ1-1, with unresolved D. Trimming left V 6 bases short and J 5 bases short, with 10 bases between. CDR3 length: 12 residues.

This clonotype was counted a single time. The rearrangement joins TRBV7-3 to TRBJ2-5; the D gene could be TRBD1 or TRBD2 (5 bases each). CDR1 SGHTA and CDR2 FQGTGA come from the germline V gene. Between the trimmed V and J ends, which lost 5 bases and 1 base, there was a span of 11 bases. The CDR3 has 14 amino acids. The CDR3 coding sequence is TGTGCCAGCAGCCTTGTGGGGACCCAAGAGACCCAGTACTTC. Protein product: CASSLVGTQETQYF.

The chain has TRBV20-1 and TRBJ1-1; D not resolved. Trimming took 0 bases from V and 4 from J, leaving 6 bases between them. The CDR3 is 12 amino acids. CDR1 DFQATT and CDR2 SNEGSKA come from the germline V gene (reference sequence). The CDR3: CSAREGTTEAFF. In DNA, the CDR3 is TGCAGTGCTAGAGAAGGTACCACTGAAGCTTTCTTT.

This chain links TRBV7-9 with TRBJ1-1; 10 bases are a match to TRBD1. V gave up 7 bases and J gave up 3 bases; unmatched junction bases: 8. The germline V gene has CDR1 SEHNR and CDR2 FQNEAQ (reference sequence). The CDR3 totals 15 residues. The CDR3 reads CASTSRQGADTEAFF. In DNA, the CDR3 is TGTGCCAGCACCTCAAGACAGGGGGCTGACACTGAAGCTTTCTTT.

This clonotype showed up just a few times. The chain carries TRBV3-1 and TRBJ2-2; D could derive from TRBD1 or TRBD2 (6 bases each). V lost 1 base and J 6 bases, leaving 9 bases between the germline ends. The CDR3 length is 14 residues. Germline loops: CDR1 LGHDT, CDR2 YNNKEL (reference sequence). CDR3 coding DNA: TGTGCCAGCAGCCAAGGGGGGGCGGCCGGGGAGCTGTTTTTT. It translates to CASSQGGAAGELFF. Full variable domain (remainder filled in from reference TRBV3-1 and TRBJ2-2): DTAVSQTPKYLVTQMGNDKSIKCEQNLGHDTMYWYKQDSKKFLKIMFSYNNKELIINETVPNRFSPKSPDKAHLNLHINSLELGDSAVYFCASSQGGAAGELFFGEGSRLTVL.

V and J are TRBV9 and TRBJ1-1; TRBD1 agrees at 10 bases. Germline V gives CDR1 SGDLS, CDR2 YYNGEE. V gave up 4 bases and J gave up 2 bases; unmatched junction bases: 17. This CDR3 is built from 19 residues. The CDR3 loop is CASSTPRGQGTSLNTEAFF. CDR3 coding DNA: TGTGCCAGCAGCACCCCCCGGGGACAGGGGACCTCCCTAAACACTGAAGCTTTCTTT.

This clonotype was observed a few times. The chain joins TRBV5-1 to TRBJ2-1; D call uncertain. Germline CDR1 is SGHRS and CDR2 is YFSETQ. Trimming stripped 1 base from V and 9 bases from J, with 11 bases between. This CDR3 contains 13 residues. The CDR3, as DNA: TGCGCCAGCAGCTTGACCGACATTAGTGAGCAGTTCTTC. Its translation: CASSLTDISEQFF.

The chain couples TRBV6-5 to TRBJ2-1; D might be TRBD1 (5 bases). Germline V gene data show CDR1 as MNHEY and CDR2 as SVGAGI. V shed 2 bases and J shed 3 bases, with 8 bases lying between them. There are 14 residues in the CDR3. The CDR3 nucleotides read TGTGCCAGCAGTTACGGGGCAAACTACAATGAGCAGTTCTTC. Its protein product is CASSYGANYNEQFF.

In this sample, this clonotype turned up a few times. This chain links TRBV4-2 with TRBJ2-5; either TRBD1 or TRBD2 may fit D (7 bases each). This CDR3 spans 17 amino acids. The V gene's germline CDR1 is LGHNA and CDR2 YNFKEQ. Trimming shortened V by 3 bases and J by 3 bases, and 20 bases separated the two germline ends. This CDR3 reads CASSHERGRGSEETQYF. The CDR3 coding sequence is TGTGCCAGCAGCCACGAGAGGGGGCGGGGGTCAGAAGAGACCCAGTACTTC.

This clonotype was detected only a few times. This chain links TRBV7-9 with TRBJ1-2, with 11 nucleotides matching TRBD1. The CDR3 consists of 16 residues. Germline trimming cut 6 bases from V and 2 bases from J; bases unmatched to any gene: 8. Germline loops: CDR1 SEHNR, CDR2 FQNEAQ (reference sequence). CDR3 in DNA: TGTGCCAGCAGGGCGTCCGGGACAGGGGGAAACTATGGCTACACCTTC. It translates to CASRASGTGGNYGYTF. Based on the CDR3 plus reference TRBV7-9 and TRBJ1-2, the full variable domain is DTGVSQNPRHKITKRGQNVTFRCDPISEHNRLYWYRQTLGQGPEFLTYFQNEAQLEKSRLLSDRFSAERPKGSFSTLEIQRTEQGDSAMYLCASRASGTGGNYGYTFGSGTRLTVV.

V gene TRBV11-2 combines with J gene TRBJ2-5; D remains unclear. The CDR3 totals 12 residues. V was shortened by 4 bases and J by 5 bases, with 8 bases between the two germline ends. The germline V gene encodes CDR1 SGHAT and CDR2 FQNNGV. The CDR3 region is CASSSRLETQYF. The CDR3 nucleotides read TGTGCCAGCAGCTCAAGGTTGGAGACCCAGTACTTC.

At least ten counts were recorded for this clonotype. The chain carries TRBV10-3 and TRBJ2-5, with 10 bases aligning to TRBD1. The CDR3 contains 15 residues. CDR1 and CDR2 from the germline V gene are ENHRY and SYGVKD. The trim removed 5 bases at V and 1 base at J, leaving 4 bases unmatched. The CDR3 region is CAISRDRGRQETQYF. The DNA for the CDR3 is TGTGCCATCAGTCGGGACAGGGGCCGCCAAGAGACCCAGTACTTC.

This chain uses TRBV25-1 with TRBJ2-1; 11 nucleotides match TRBD2. Germline V CDR1 and CDR2: MGHDK, SYGVNS. The CDR3 contains 17 residues. V shed 2 bases and J 9 bases; nucleotides not matched to a gene: 12. CDR3: CASSEGLAGGLRGEQFF. The CDR3 coding sequence is TGTGCCAGCAGTGAAGGGCTAGCGGGGGGACTTCGTGGTGAGCAGTTCTTC.

In its sample, this clonotype was seen many times. The chain combines TRBV4-2 with TRBJ2-7, with D possibly matching TRBD1 (6 bases). The germline gives CDR1 LGHNA, CDR2 YNFKEQ. The V and J ends lost 0 bases and 0 bases respectively, with 12 bases between them. The CDR3 runs to 16 residues. CDR3: CASSQDIRGSSYEQYF. The CDR3 bases are TGTGCCAGCAGCCAAGATATCAGGGGATCCTCCTACGAGCAGTACTTC.

A few counts support this clonotype. This chain joins TRBV28 and TRBJ2-2; D gene ambiguous. Germline-derived CDR1 and CDR2 are MDHEN and SYDVKM. V was clipped by 5 bases and J by 7 bases, with 5 bases between them. This CDR3 has 11 amino acids. CDR3 in DNA: TGTGCCAGCAGTATGTACGGGGAGCTGTTTTTT. It encodes CASSMYGELFF.

The table lists this clonotype with a few counts. The V call is TRBV4-1, the J call TRBJ1-4, with D perhaps matching TRBD1 (5 bases). The CDR3 consists of 15 residues. Trimming pared 2 bases from V and 8 bases from J, leaving 15 bases between. Germline V gene sequence: CDR1 MGHRA, CDR2 YSYEKL. CDR3 sequence (DNA): TGCGCCAGCAGCCAACCACGGGCAGGGAGAGAAAAACTGTTTTTT. Protein sequence: CASSQPRAGREKLFF.

The chain employs TRBV14 and TRBJ2-3; 10 bases align to TRBD2. CDR1 is SGHDN, CDR2 FVKESK, per germline. The CDR3 covers 16 residues. The V gene end was trimmed by 0 bases and the J gene end by 2 bases; junction bases not matched to a gene: 2. The CDR3 loop is CASSQDSGGITDTQYF. CDR3 nucleotide sequence: TGTGCCAGCAGCCAAGATAGCGGGGGGATCACAGATACGCAGTATTTT.